The entry below describes one T cell receptor (beta chain). TCRdb keeps only in-frame clones here, not all; method: immunoSEQ multiplex PCR. The profile shows about 79,000 clones, 88% of them singletons. This specimen comes from a study of T cells in localized non-small cell lung cancer. Looked up from germline, CDR1 is SQVTM and CDR2 is ANQGSEA. The CDR3 has 14 residues. The trim removed 5 bases at V and 3 bases at J, leaving 7 bases unmatched. V usage is TRBV29-1 and J usage is TRBJ1-1; the match to TRBD1 covers 9 bases. This specimen was peripheral blood, taken before any cancer treatment. The sequence derives from a woman aged 35-75 years with stage I squamous cell lung carcinoma. CDR3 protein: CSVPGGTGHTEAFF. In DNA form, the CDR3 reads TGCAGCGTTCCGGGGGGGACAGGGCACACTGAAGCTTTCTTT.